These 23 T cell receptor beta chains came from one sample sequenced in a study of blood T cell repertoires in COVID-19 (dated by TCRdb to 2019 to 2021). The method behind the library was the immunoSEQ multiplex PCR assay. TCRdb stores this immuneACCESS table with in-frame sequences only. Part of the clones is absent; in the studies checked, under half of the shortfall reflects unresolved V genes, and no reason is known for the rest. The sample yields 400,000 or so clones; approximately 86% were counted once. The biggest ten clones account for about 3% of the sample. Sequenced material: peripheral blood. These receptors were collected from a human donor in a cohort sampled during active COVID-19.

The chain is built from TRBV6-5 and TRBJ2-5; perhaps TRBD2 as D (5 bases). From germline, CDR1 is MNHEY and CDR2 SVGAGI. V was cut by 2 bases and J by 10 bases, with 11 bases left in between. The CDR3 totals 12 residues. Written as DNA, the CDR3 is TGTGCCAGCAGTTACCCTCGGGGTCTCCAGTACTTC. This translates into CASSYPRGLQYF.

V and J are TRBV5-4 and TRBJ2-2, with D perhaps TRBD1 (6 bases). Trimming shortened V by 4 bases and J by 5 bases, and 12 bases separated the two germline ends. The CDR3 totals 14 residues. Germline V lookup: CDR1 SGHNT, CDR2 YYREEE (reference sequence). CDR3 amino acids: CASSLDSSTGELFF. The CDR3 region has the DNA TGTGCCAGCAGCCTGGACAGTTCTACCGGGGAGCTGTTTTTT.

The CDR3 sequence is CASSPYGGVEETQYF. CDR3 nucleotides: TGTGCCAGCAGTCCTTATGGCGGGGTGGAAGAGACCCAGTACTTC. This chain connects TRBV3-1 (or the pseudogene TRBV3-2) to TRBJ2-5, with D maybe TRBD2 (6 bases). Per germline, CDR1 LGHDT and CDR2 YNNKEL (reference sequence). Trimming cost V 6 bases and J 3 bases, with 17 bases left between them. The CDR3 is 15 amino acids.

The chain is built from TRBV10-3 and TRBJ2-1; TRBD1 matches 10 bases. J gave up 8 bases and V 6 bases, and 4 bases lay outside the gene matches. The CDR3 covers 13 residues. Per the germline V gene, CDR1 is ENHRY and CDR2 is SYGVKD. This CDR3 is CAIRYGQGDEQFF. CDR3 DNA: TGTGCCATCAGGTACGGACAGGGGGATGAGCAGTTCTTC.

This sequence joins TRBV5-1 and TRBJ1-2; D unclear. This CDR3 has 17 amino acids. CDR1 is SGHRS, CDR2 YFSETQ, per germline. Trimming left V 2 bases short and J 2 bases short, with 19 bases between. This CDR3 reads CASSFEASPPHNYGYTF. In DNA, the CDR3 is TGCGCCAGCAGCTTTGAGGCCAGTCCGCCTCACAACTATGGCTACACCTTC.

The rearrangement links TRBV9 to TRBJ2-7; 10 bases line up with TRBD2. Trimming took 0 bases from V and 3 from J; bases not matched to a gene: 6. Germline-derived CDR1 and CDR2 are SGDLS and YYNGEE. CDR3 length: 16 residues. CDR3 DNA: TGTGCCAGCAGCGTAGACGGGGCTAGCGGGAGCTACGAGCAGTACTTC. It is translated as CASSVDGASGSYEQYF. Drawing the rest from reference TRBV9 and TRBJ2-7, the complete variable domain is DSGVTQTPKHLITATGQRVTLRCSPRSGDLSVYWYQQSLDQGLQFLIQYYNGEERAKGNILERFSAQQFPDLHSELNLSSLELGDSALYFCASSVDGASGSYEQYFGPGTRLTVT.

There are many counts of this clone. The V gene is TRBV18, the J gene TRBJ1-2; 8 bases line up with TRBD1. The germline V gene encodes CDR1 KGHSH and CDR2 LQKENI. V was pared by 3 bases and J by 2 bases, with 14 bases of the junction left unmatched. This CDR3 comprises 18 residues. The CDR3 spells CASSPTGDRGIPNYGYTF. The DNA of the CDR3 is TGTGCCAGCTCACCGACAGGAGACAGGGGAATTCCGAACTATGGCTACACCTTC.

The CDR3 protein is CASSSPRGLYEQYF. In nucleotides, the CDR3 is TGTGCCAGCAGCTCCCCGCGGGGACTCTACGAGCAGTACTTC. The rearrangement joins TRBV3-1 (or the pseudogene TRBV3-2) to TRBJ2-7; tentative D call: TRBD2 (6 bases). Germline V gives CDR1 LGHDT, CDR2 YNNKEL (reference sequence). There are 14 residues in the CDR3. V dropped 5 bases and J dropped 3 bases, with 14 bases sitting between them.

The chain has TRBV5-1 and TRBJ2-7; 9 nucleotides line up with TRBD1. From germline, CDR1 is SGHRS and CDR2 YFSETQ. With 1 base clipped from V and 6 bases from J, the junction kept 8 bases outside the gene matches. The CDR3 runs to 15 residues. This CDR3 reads CASSLSGTGPLEQYF. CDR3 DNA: TGCGCCAGCAGCTTGTCTGGGACAGGGCCTCTCGAGCAGTACTTC. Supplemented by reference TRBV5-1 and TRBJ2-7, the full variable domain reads KAGVTQTPRYLIKTRGQQVTLSCSPISGHRSVSWYQQTPGQGLQFLFEYFSETQRNKGNFPGRFSGRQFSNSRSEMNVSTLELGDSALYLCASSLSGTGPLEQYFGPGTRLTVT.

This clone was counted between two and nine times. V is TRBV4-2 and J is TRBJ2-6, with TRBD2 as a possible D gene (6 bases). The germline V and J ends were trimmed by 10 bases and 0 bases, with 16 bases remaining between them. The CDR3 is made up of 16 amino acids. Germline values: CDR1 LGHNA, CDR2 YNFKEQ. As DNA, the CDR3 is TGTGCCACGGGGGAGGATGGTGGCTCTGGGGCCAACGTCCTGACTTTC. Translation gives CATGEDGGSGANVLTF.

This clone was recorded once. CDR3 DNA sequence: TGCGCCAGCAGCCAAGTGCGGGACCATTCCTACAATGAGCAGTTCTTC. This sequence encodes CASSQVRDHSYNEQFF. J is TRBJ2-1 and V is TRBV4-1; D possibly corresponds to TRBD2 (6 bases). CDR3 size: 16 residues. The germline CDR1 and CDR2 sequences are MGHRA and YSYEKL. V lost 1 base and J lost 1, with 11 bases in between.

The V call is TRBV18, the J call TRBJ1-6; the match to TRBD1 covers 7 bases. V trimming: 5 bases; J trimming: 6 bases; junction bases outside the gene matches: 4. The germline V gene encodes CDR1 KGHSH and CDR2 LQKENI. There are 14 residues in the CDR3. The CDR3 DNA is TGTGCCAGCTCATCCGGACAGGTTAATTCACCCCTCCACTTT. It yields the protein CASSSGQVNSPLHF.

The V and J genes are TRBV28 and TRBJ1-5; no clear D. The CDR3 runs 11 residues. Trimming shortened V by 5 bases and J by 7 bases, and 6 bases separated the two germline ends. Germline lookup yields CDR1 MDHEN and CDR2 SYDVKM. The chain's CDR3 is CASSRGQPQHF. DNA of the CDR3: TGTGCCAGCAGTCGAGGGCAGCCCCAGCATTTT.

Here the CDR3 DNA reads TGTGCCAGCAGTACAGGGGACTCCCAGCCCCAGCATTTT. This gives the protein CASSTGDSQPQHF. The chain carries TRBV6-6 and TRBJ1-5; the match to TRBD1 covers 7 bases. The CDR3 has 13 amino acids. Germline V gives CDR1 MNHNY, CDR2 SVGAGI (reference sequence). V lost 5 bases, J lost 7 bases, and 5 bases stayed unmatched.

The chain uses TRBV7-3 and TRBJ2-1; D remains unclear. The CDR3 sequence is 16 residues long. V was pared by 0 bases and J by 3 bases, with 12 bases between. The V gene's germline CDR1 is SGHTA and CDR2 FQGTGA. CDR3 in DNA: TGTGCCAGCAGCTTAACGTTGGTAGTCTTCTACAATGAGCAGTTCTTC. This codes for CASSLTLVVFYNEQFF.

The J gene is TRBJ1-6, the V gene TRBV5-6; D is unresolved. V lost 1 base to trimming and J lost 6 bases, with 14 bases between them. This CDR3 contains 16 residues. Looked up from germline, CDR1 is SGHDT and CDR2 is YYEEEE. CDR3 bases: TGTGCCAGCAGCTTGTTGCGGGTTATGGGTAATTCACCCCTCCACTTT. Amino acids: CASSLLRVMGNSPLHF.

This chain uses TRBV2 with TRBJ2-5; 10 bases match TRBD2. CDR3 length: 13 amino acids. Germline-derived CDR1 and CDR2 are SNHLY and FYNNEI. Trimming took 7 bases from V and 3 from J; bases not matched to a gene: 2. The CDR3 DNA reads TGTGCCAGCACAGCGGGGGGGGAAGAGACCCAGTACTTC. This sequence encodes CASTAGGEETQYF.

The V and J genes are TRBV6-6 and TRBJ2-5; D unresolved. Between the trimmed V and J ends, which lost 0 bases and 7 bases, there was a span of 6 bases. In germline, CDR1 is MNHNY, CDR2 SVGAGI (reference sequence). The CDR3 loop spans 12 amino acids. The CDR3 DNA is TGTGCCAGCAGTTACTCCCTCGGGACCCAGTACTTC. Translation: CASSYSLGTQYF.

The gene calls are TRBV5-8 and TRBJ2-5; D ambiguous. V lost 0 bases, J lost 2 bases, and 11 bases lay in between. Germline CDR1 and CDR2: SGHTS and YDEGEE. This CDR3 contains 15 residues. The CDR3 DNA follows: TGTGCCAGCAGCTTGGACCACAGCTCGCAAGAGACCCAGTACTTC. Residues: CASSLDHSSQETQYF. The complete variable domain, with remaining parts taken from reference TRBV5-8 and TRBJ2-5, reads EAGVTQSPTHLIKTRGQQATLRCSPISGHTSVYWYQQALGLGLQFLLWYDEGEERNRGNFPPRFSGRQFPNYSSELNVNALELEDSALYLCASSLDHSSQETQYFGPGTRLLVL.

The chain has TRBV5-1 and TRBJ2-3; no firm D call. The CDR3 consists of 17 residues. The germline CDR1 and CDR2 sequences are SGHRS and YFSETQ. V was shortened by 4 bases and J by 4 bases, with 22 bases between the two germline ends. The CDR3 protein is CASSLTTVLGPSDTQYF. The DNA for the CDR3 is TGCGCCAGCAGCCTGACGACGGTCCTTGGGCCTTCAGATACGCAGTATTTT.

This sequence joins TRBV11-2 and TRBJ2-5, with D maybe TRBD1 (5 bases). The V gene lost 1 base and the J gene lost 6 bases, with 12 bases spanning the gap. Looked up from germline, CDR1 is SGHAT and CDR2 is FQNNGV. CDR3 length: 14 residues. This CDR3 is CASSLAGREKTQYF. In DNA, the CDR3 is TGTGCCAGCAGCTTAGCAGGGCGTGAAAAGACCCAGTACTTC.

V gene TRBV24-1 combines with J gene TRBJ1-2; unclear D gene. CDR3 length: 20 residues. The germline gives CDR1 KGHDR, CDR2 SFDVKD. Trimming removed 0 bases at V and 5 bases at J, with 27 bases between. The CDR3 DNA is TGTGCCACCAGTGATTTGGGACTAGACCAAGGAGGGCCCTCGAGATATGGCTACACCTTC. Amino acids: CATSDLGLDQGGPSRYGYTF.

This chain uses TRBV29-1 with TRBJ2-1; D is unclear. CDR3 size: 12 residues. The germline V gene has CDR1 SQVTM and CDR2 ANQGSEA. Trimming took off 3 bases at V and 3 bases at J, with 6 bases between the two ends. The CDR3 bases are TGCAGCGTTGACCAAAACTACAATGAGCAGTTCTTC. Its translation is CSVDQNYNEQFF.